This T cell receptor (beta chain) was identified during a study of CD8+CD57+ T cells in acquired aplastic anemia. At the level of the study: An average of roughly 2.9 ug of DNA was obtained from sorted CD4+ and CD8+ cells.

There are many counts of this clonotype. Genomic DNA acted as the template from which TCR beta VDJ combination and CDR3 sequence profiling were carried out. MiXCR was run by TCRdb on the reads, yielding one entry per CDR3 protein. The data show over 150,000 distinct CDR3 sequences, less than 70% seen once. The TCR originated in a human donor in good health, serving as a control. Material for sequencing was sorted CD4+, CD8+, or CD8+CD57+ T cells (not recorded which) from PBMCs.

CDR3 nucleotide sequence: TGTGCCAGCAGCTCCGGGACAGGGGGGTACAATGAGCAGTTCTTC. It translates to CASSSGTGGYNEQFF. The genes are TRBV7-2 and TRBJ2-1; TRBD1 matches at 11 bases. The germline V gene has CDR1 SGHTA and CDR2 FQGNSA. The CDR3 loop spans 15 amino acids. V shed 4 bases, J shed 4 bases, and the junction held 3 bases outside the gene matches.